These 27 T cell receptor beta chains share one sample of origin, sequenced in a study of beta chain features in type 1 diabetes. Regarding the study as a whole: TCRB CDR3s were moderately but significantly shorter in Type 1 diabetes patients in all four CD4+ subsets.

Their antigen targets remain unknown. Investigators reverse transcribed all isolated RNA, so they sequenced expressed TCRB transcripts. Using immunoSEQ multiplex PCR, the repertoire was profiled, and TCRdb retains in-frame clones only, with some absent. The sample lists more than 250,000 clones; roughly an eighth were seen once. Sequenced material: naive CD4+ T cells from blood. The receptors stem from a man aged 25 to 45 with type 1 diabetes.

This clone was observed a handful of times. This chain joins TRBV7-3 and TRBJ1-5, with D maybe TRBD1 (6 bases). Germline assignment: CDR1 SGHTA and CDR2 FQGTGA. The CDR3 has 13 residues. V lost 5 bases and J 5 bases, leaving 10 bases between the germline ends. CDR3 loop: CASSTQGDQPQHF. The CDR3 DNA follows: TGTGCCAGCAGCACACAGGGAGATCAGCCCCAGCATTTT.

The V and J genes are TRBV18 and TRBJ2-7, with D perhaps matching TRBD2 (6 bases). CDR1 and CDR2 (germline): KGHSH, LQKENI. Trimming removed 2 bases at V and 5 bases at J, with 13 bases between. This CDR3 is 14 amino acids long. The CDR3 here is CASSPVGGVNEQYF. CDR3 coding DNA: TGTGCCAGCTCACCAGTTGGAGGGGTGAACGAGCAGTACTTC.

The chain employs TRBV19 and TRBJ2-7; tentative D call: TRBD2 (5 bases). The CDR3 is 15 amino acids. CDR1 and CDR2 from the germline V gene are LNHDA and SQIVND (reference sequence). V was clipped by 5 bases and J by 3 bases, with 17 bases between them. CDR3 amino acids: CASSAGSFYYYEQYF. The CDR3, as DNA: TGTGCCAGTAGTGCTGGGAGTTTCTATTACTACGAGCAGTACTTC. Full variable domain (remainder filled in from reference TRBV19 and TRBJ2-7): DGGITQSPKYLFRKEGQNVTLSCEQNLNHDAMYWYRQDPGQGLRLIYYSQIVNDFQKGDIAEGYSVSREKKESFPLTVTSAQKNPTAFYLCASSAGSFYYYEQYFGPGTRLTVT.

The chain combines TRBV18 with TRBJ2-7; D is perhaps TRBD2 (6 bases). Looked up from germline, CDR1 is KGHSH and CDR2 is LQKENI. Trimming shortened V by 3 bases and J by 5 bases, and 14 bases separated the two germline ends. The CDR3 length is 14 residues. The CDR3 protein is CASSPEGNRNEQYF. In nucleotides, the CDR3 is TGTGCCAGCTCACCGGAGGGAAACCGGAACGAGCAGTACTTC.

The V and J genes are TRBV7-3 and TRBJ2-7; D may be TRBD2 (6 bases). Looked up from germline, CDR1 is SGHTA and CDR2 is FQGTGA. The CDR3 length is 14 residues. The V end was cut by 2 bases, the J end by 5 bases, with 13 bases between. The chain's CDR3 is CASSLSGSGNEQYF. CDR3 DNA sequence: TGTGCCAGCAGCTTATCCGGGAGTGGCAACGAGCAGTACTTC.

A few counts support this clone. The V call is TRBV5-4, the J call TRBJ2-5, with 7 bases aligning to TRBD2. The CDR3 is 12 amino acids. J lost 5 bases, V lost 6 bases, and 4 bases had no gene match. CDR1 and CDR2 (germline): SGHNT, YYREEE (reference sequence). This CDR3 reads CASKGRAETQYF. The CDR3 DNA sequence: TGTGCCAGCAAAGGGAGGGCCGAGACCCAGTACTTC.

This clone was seen only a few times. The V gene is TRBV28, the J gene TRBJ2-7; D gene ambiguous. The CDR3 is made up of 12 amino acids. Trimming removed 8 bases from V and 5 bases from J, with 13 bases in between. CDR1 and CDR2 (germline): MDHEN, SYDVKM. The CDR3 here is CASSSVAHEQYF. As DNA, the CDR3 is TGTGCCAGCTCATCAGTTGCCCACGAGCAGTACTTC.

This clone was counted between two and nine times. The V call is TRBV7-9, the J call TRBJ1-2; 7 nucleotides agree with TRBD1. J lost 10 bases, V lost 0 bases, and 11 bases had no gene match. Per germline, CDR1 SEHNR and CDR2 FQNEAQ (reference sequence). The CDR3 sequence is 15 residues long. CDR3 residues: CASSLALGTATLYTF. CDR3 sequence (DNA): TGTGCCAGCAGCTTAGCCCTTGGGACAGCAACTCTCTACACCTTC.

The chain uses TRBV4-3 and TRBJ2-7; D may be TRBD1 (5 bases). V was shortened by 1 base and J by 1 base, with 8 bases between the two germline ends. The CDR3 is 14 residues long. Germline values: CDR1 LGHNA, CDR2 YSLEER. The CDR3 coding sequence is TGCGCCAGCAGCCAAGCGGCAGGGTCCTACGAGCAGTACTTC. Its protein product is CASSQAAGSYEQYF.

The gene calls are TRBV7-3 and TRBJ2-1; 7 bases agree with TRBD2. Germline loops: CDR1 SGHTA, CDR2 FQGTGA. This CDR3 is built from 16 residues. After removal of 5 bases from V and 4 bases from J, the junction contained 11 bases not matched to a gene. As DNA, the CDR3 is TGTGCCAGCAGCCCGACGAGGGGCGGGGGATACAATGAGCAGTTCTTC. Its translation: CASSPTRGGGYNEQFF.

For this clone: The junction departs from the called germline gene at one end, perhaps through a read error. The rearrangement joins TRBV7-7 to TRBJ2-5; TRBD2 might be the D (5 bases). CDR1 is SSHAT and CDR2 is FNYEAQ in the germline V gene (reference sequence). This CDR3 has 13 amino acids. The chain's CDR3 is CASSGRSQETQYF. Written as DNA, the CDR3 is TGTGCTAGCAGCGGCAGAAGCCAAGAGACCCAGTACTTC.

In its sample, this clone was seen a few times. The chain links TRBV5-6 to TRBJ2-7; D unclear. Germline-derived CDR1 and CDR2 are SGHDT and YYEEEE. Between the trimmed V and J ends, which lost 1 base and 2 bases, there was a span of 10 bases. This CDR3 spans 14 amino acids. CDR3 sequence: CASSLYANPYEQYF. The CDR3 DNA follows: TGTGCCAGCAGCTTGTATGCGAATCCCTACGAGCAGTACTTC.

In nucleotides, the CDR3 is TGTGCCAGCAGTCCCGCTGGACTAGCGGGAGAGACCCAGTACTTC. It is translated as CASSPAGLAGETQYF. The rearrangement uses TRBV28 and TRBJ2-5; 11 nucleotides line up with TRBD2. V trimming: 5 bases; J trimming: 4 bases; junction bases outside the gene matches: 6. The CDR3 is made up of 15 amino acids. The V gene's germline CDR1 is MDHEN and CDR2 SYDVKM.

V usage is TRBV28 and J usage is TRBJ2-7; 8 bases are shared with TRBD1. CDR3 size: 16 residues. Per germline, CDR1 MDHEN and CDR2 SYDVKM. V shed 4 bases and J 0 bases; nucleotides not matched to a gene: 8. CDR3 coding DNA: TGTGCCAGCAGTTCCCCGGGACAGGCGAGCTCCTACGAGCAGTACTTC. Its translation: CASSSPGQASSYEQYF.

This clone has more than one count but fewer than ten. V usage is TRBV11-2 and J usage is TRBJ2-1; D remains ambiguous. V lost 6 bases, J lost 7 bases, and 10 bases lay in between. Germline V gene data show CDR1 as SGHAT and CDR2 as FQNNGV. The CDR3 is made up of 12 amino acids. CDR3 region: CASSYTSNEQFF. The CDR3 DNA follows: TGTGCCAGCAGTTACACCTCGAATGAGCAGTTCTTC.

This rearrangement joins TRBV5-1 to TRBJ2-6; D not certain. There are 18 residues in the CDR3. Germline V gives CDR1 SGHRS, CDR2 YFSETQ. V lost 1 base and J lost 4, with 18 bases in between. As DNA, the CDR3 is TGCGCCAGCAGCTTGTCTCCCGACATGGCGTCCGGGGCCAACGTCCTGACTTTC. Translating gives CASSLSPDMASGANVLTF.

This clone was picked up a small number of times. This specimen includes other DNA sequences encoding the same CDR3. The V gene is TRBV7-2, the J gene TRBJ2-5; 8 bases agree with TRBD2. CDR1 is SGHTA and CDR2 is FQGNSA in the germline V gene. V was pared by 2 bases and J by 5 bases, with 1 base of the junction left unmatched. The length of the CDR3 is 13 residues. CDR3 in DNA: TGTGCCAGCAGCTTAACGGGAGGGGAGACCCAGTACTTC. Its protein product is CASSLTGGETQYF.

The chain couples TRBV5-4 to TRBJ2-5, with 12 bases that match TRBD1. The V and J ends lost 4 bases and 4 bases, in that order; junction bases with no gene match: 5. There are 15 residues in the CDR3. Germline V gene data show CDR1 as SGHNT and CDR2 as YYREEE (reference sequence). As DNA, the CDR3 is TGTGCCAGCAGCGTTTCGGGACAGGGGGCAGAGACCCAGTACTTC. Protein: CASSVSGQGAETQYF.

This chain links TRBV7-3 with TRBJ1-1, with TRBD1 matching over 7 bases. The germline gives CDR1 SGHTA, CDR2 FQGTGA. CDR3 length: 13 residues. After removal of 2 bases from V and 9 bases from J, the junction contained 6 bases not matched to a gene. This CDR3 reads CASSLQGQSKAFF. The CDR3 DNA follows: TGTGCCAGCAGCTTACAGGGACAGTCAAAAGCTTTCTTT.

This clone was picked up a small number of times. J is TRBJ2-3 and V is TRBV18; 9 bases match TRBD2. CDR1 is KGHSH, CDR2 LQKENI, per germline. The CDR3 is 17 residues long. The junction had 12 bases not matched to a gene; V was cut back by 3 bases and J by 5 bases. CDR3 residues: CASSPSLAGVGRDTQYF. The CDR3 DNA is TGTGCCAGCTCACCTTCATTAGCGGGAGTTGGGAGAGATACGCAGTATTTT.

The sample holds a few counts of this clone. The same CDR3 is also encoded by other DNA sequences in this sample. The V call is TRBV28, the J call TRBJ2-5, with 7 positions matching TRBD1. This CDR3 spans 13 amino acids. The trim removed 6 bases at V and 5 bases at J, leaving 6 bases unmatched. Germline CDR1 reads MDHEN; CDR2 reads SYDVKM. The CDR3 is CASSQTGLETQYF. In DNA, the CDR3 is TGTGCCAGCAGCCAGACAGGGCTCGAGACCCAGTACTTC.

The chain joins TRBV28 to TRBJ2-7; 8 bases fit TRBD1. The CDR3 has 15 amino acids. Trimming at V came to 3 bases and at J to 7 bases, leaving 11 bases not matched to a gene. Germline CDR1 reads MDHEN; CDR2 reads SYDVKM. The CDR3 nucleotides are TGTGCCAGCAGTTTGTCGATCAGGGGGCTTTGGGAGCAGTACTTC. This gives the protein CASSLSIRGLWEQYF.

The chain uses TRBV7-6 and TRBJ2-2, with TRBD2 matching 10 bases. From germline, CDR1 is SGHVS and CDR2 FNYEAQ. This CDR3 comprises 16 residues. Trimming removed 4 bases from V and 0 bases from J; junction bases left unmatched: 2. CDR3 residues: CASSYLAGANTGELFF. The DNA of the CDR3 is TGTGCCAGCAGCTACCTAGCGGGAGCGAACACCGGGGAGCTGTTTTTT.

This chain connects TRBV18 to TRBJ1-1; no clear D gene. This CDR3 contains 14 residues. Germline CDR1 is KGHSH and CDR2 is LQKENI. Trimming took off 2 bases at V and 1 base at J, with 8 bases between the two ends. The CDR3 bases are TGTGCCAGCTCACCATGGGGAGGGAACACTGAAGCTTTCTTT. As protein: CASSPWGGNTEAFF.

The V and J genes are TRBV2 and TRBJ2-5, with 9 bases aligning to TRBD1. V shed 5 bases, J shed 4 bases, and the junction held 2 bases outside the gene matches. CDR1 and CDR2 from the germline V gene are SNHLY and FYNNEI. This CDR3 region has 13 residues. CDR3 nucleotides: TGTGCCAGCAGTCTGACAGGGGGAGAGACCCAGTACTTC. It yields the protein CASSLTGGETQYF. Looking up the rest from reference TRBV2 and TRBJ2-5 gives the full variable domain: EPEVTQTPSHQVTQMGQEVILRCVPISNHLYFYWYRQILGQKVEFLVSFYNNEISEKSEIFDDQFSVERPDGSNFTLKIRSTKLEDSAMYFCASSLTGGETQYFGPGTRLLVL.

The chain recombines TRBV7-2 with TRBJ1-5; 7 positions agree with TRBD1. This CDR3 contains 15 residues. With V trimmed by 2 bases and J by 6 bases, 7 bases remained unmatched. Germline CDR1 and CDR2: SGHTA and FQGNSA. CDR3 DNA: TGTGCCAGCAGCTTATCCCCAGGGGGTGGTCAGCCCCAGCATTTT. Translated, it gives CASSLSPGGGQPQHF. Filled out from reference TRBV7-2 and TRBJ1-5, the complete variable domain reads GAGVSQSPSNKVTEKGKDVELRCDPISGHTALYWYRQSLGQGLEFLIYFQGNSAPDKSGLPSDRFSAERTGGSVSTLTIQRTQQEDSAVYLCASSLSPGGGQPQHFGDGTRLSIL.

Only a few counts were recorded for this clone. The chain couples TRBV30 to TRBJ2-7, with 8 nucleotides matching TRBD2. The junction had 8 bases not matched to a gene; V was cut back by 3 bases and J by 7 bases. The germline CDR1 and CDR2 sequences are GTSNPN and SVGIG (reference sequence). The CDR3 spans 13 residues. CDR3 amino acids: CAWSSYTSGEQYF. CDR3 sequence (DNA): TGTGCCTGGAGCTCATACACTAGCGGAGAGCAGTACTTC.